This TCR beta chain was retrieved from a study of beta chain features in type 1 diabetes. Points from the study as a whole: Shortening that was moderate but significant affected the TCRB CDR3s of Type 1 diabetes patients in all four CD4+ subsets. Junctions at VDJ sites from type 1 diabetes patients had fewer insertions and more deletions.

The study reverse transcribed the entire isolated RNA, so it sequenced expressed TCRB transcripts. TCRdb keeps only in-frame clones here, not all; method: immunoSEQ multiplex PCR. This table holds about 340,000 clones, about a tenth found once. CDR3 length: 15 amino acids. CDR1 is SGHTA, CDR2 FQGNSA, per germline. V was shortened by 2 bases and J by 2 bases, with 9 bases between the two germline ends. Sorting of CD4+ naive, central memory, regulatory and stem cell-like memory cells was performed via CD45RO/CCR7/CD25/CD127/CD95/CD27. As for this clone: Its antigen is still unknown.

The chain carries TRBV7-2 and TRBJ2-2; D uncertain. This TCR was recovered from a man aged 30-40 years with type 1 diabetes. Specimen: central memory CD4+ T cells from blood. In nucleotides, the CDR3 is TGTGCCAGCAGCTTAAGGCCAGATAACACCGGGGAGCTGTTTTTT. Translating gives CASSLRPDNTGELFF.